Shown below are 28 T cell receptor beta chains from a single sample sequenced in a study of blood T cell repertoires in COVID-19. This table comes from immunoSEQ multiplex PCR, and its TCRdb copy is limited to in-frame clones, with some not included. This sample has around 130,000 clones, with roughly 85% found just once. The sequenced sample consisted of peripheral blood. The receptor source for this set is a man aged 45-65 years with acute or convalescent COVID-19.

This chain joins TRBV7-9 and TRBJ2-4; TRBD1 aligns across 9 bases. The CDR3 length is 16 residues. Germline CDR1 SEHNR, CDR2 FQNEAQ (reference sequence). V trimming: 5 bases; J trimming: 2 bases; junction bases outside the gene matches: 7. This chain's CDR3 is CASSPSGTGSKNIQYF. The CDR3 DNA follows: TGTGCCAGCAGCCCCTCCGGGACAGGGTCCAAAAACATTCAGTACTTC.

This rearrangement joins TRBV28 to TRBJ1-1; 9 nucleotides match TRBD1. Germline CDR1 MDHEN, CDR2 SYDVKM. The length of the CDR3 is 17 residues. The J segment lost 1 base and the V segment lost 3 bases, leaving 9 bases of the junction unmatched. The CDR3 DNA is TGTGCCAGCAGTTTCTCAGACAGGGGGAACGGGAACACTGAAGCTTTCTTT. Protein: CASSFSDRGNGNTEAFF.

This clone was seen only a few times. The chain links TRBV5-1 to TRBJ1-1, with D perhaps TRBD1 (5 bases). This CDR3 has 14 amino acids. Germline CDR1 is SGHRS and CDR2 is YFSETQ. V dropped 5 bases and J dropped 0 bases, with 11 bases sitting between them. In DNA form, the CDR3 reads TGCGCCAGCAGTTTTACAGGCATGAACACTGAAGCTTTCTTT. It yields the protein CASSFTGMNTEAFF.

V gene TRBV5-4 combines with J gene TRBJ2-5, with D unresolved. V lost 2 bases and J 3 bases, leaving 8 bases between the germline ends. Germline lookup yields CDR1 SGHNT and CDR2 YYREEE (reference sequence). The CDR3 spans 13 residues. DNA for the CDR3: TGTGCCAGCAGCTTAAAAGGAGAAGAGACCCAGTACTTC. Its translation: CASSLKGEETQYF.

The genes are TRBV14 and TRBJ1-1, with 7 positions matching TRBD1. The CDR3 has 14 residues. The V gene end was trimmed by 1 base and the J gene end by 7 bases; junction bases not matched to a gene: 6. From germline, CDR1 is SGHDN and CDR2 FVKESK. In DNA form, the CDR3 reads TGTGCCAGCAGCCAAGGAGGGGGCAGGGGTGAAGCTTTCTTT. The encoded protein is CASSQGGGRGEAFF.

The gene calls are TRBV25-1 and TRBJ1-4, with TRBD1 as a possible D gene (6 bases). In germline, CDR1 is MGHDK, CDR2 SYGVNS. Trimming cost V 8 bases and J 7 bases, with 14 bases left between them. The CDR3 contains 13 residues. CDR3 loop: CASGGPGGEKLFF. As DNA, the CDR3 is TGTGCCAGCGGGGGCCCGGGGGGTGAAAAACTGTTTTTT.

This CDR3 reads CASSLSRPGLAGVRYNEQFF. CDR3 in DNA: TGTGCCAGCAGTTTATCGAGGCCGGGACTAGCGGGAGTAAGATACAATGAGCAGTTCTTC. The gene calls are TRBV27 and TRBJ2-1, with 14 bases lining up with TRBD2. The CDR3 length is 20 residues. J was trimmed by 4 bases and V by 0 bases; bases with no gene match: 11. Germline CDR1 and CDR2: MNHEY and SMNVEV (reference sequence).

This clone has just one count. J is TRBJ2-2 and V is TRBV7-3, with D perhaps TRBD1 (7 bases). Germline assignment: CDR1 SGHTA and CDR2 FQGTGA. The CDR3 has 17 amino acids. V lost 1 base to trimming and J lost 0 bases, with 12 bases between them. The CDR3 reads CASSLSAGQTNTGELFF. In DNA, the CDR3 is TGTGCCAGCAGCTTAAGCGCGGGACAGACGAACACCGGGGAGCTGTTTTTT.

V gene TRBV6-5 combines with J gene TRBJ1-2; 10 bases fit TRBD1. Germline assignment: CDR1 MNHEY and CDR2 SVGAGI. The CDR3 extends over 15 amino acids. Trimming took 5 bases from V and 4 from J; bases not matched to a gene: 7. CDR3 amino acids: CASSPEGQGIYGYTF. In DNA, the CDR3 is TGTGCCAGCAGTCCTGAGGGACAGGGGATCTATGGCTACACCTTC.

The genes are TRBV30 and TRBJ2-7; TRBD2 matches at 8 bases. V dropped 1 base and J dropped 6; count of bases not matched to a gene: 8. The CDR3 is 14 amino acids. Per the germline V gene, CDR1 is GTSNPN and CDR2 is SVGIG (reference sequence). As DNA, the CDR3 is TGTGCCTGGAGTGACGGGACTAGGGCTACCGAGCAGTACTTC. This translates into CAWSDGTRATEQYF.

V gene TRBV7-2 combines with J gene TRBJ2-7; D possibly corresponds to TRBD2 (5 bases). Per the germline V gene, CDR1 is SGHTA and CDR2 is FQGNSA. The CDR3 sequence is 18 residues long. V lost 3 bases to trimming and J lost 2 bases, with 23 bases between them. The CDR3 DNA sequence: TGTGCCAGCAGCTTGCCCGTAGGAGGAGGACTCCGTACCTACGAGCAGTACTTC. Amino acids: CASSLPVGGGLRTYEQYF. The entire variable domain, with the rest obtained from reference TRBV7-2 and TRBJ2-7, is as follows: GAGVSQSPSNKVTEKGKDVELRCDPISGHTALYWYRQSLGQGLEFLIYFQGNSAPDKSGLPSDRFSAERTGGSVSTLTIQRTQQEDSAVYLCASSLPVGGGLRTYEQYFGPGTRLTVT.

The V call is TRBV5-6, the J call TRBJ2-7, with D tentatively TRBD1 (6 bases). Germline V gene lookup returns CDR1 SGHDT and CDR2 YYEEEE. V shed 4 bases and J shed 4 bases, with 18 bases lying between them. This CDR3 contains 15 residues. The chain's CDR3 is CASSRVTGPSYEQYF. The CDR3 DNA follows: TGTGCCAGCAGCCGAGTGACAGGTCCCTCGTACGAGCAGTACTTC. Full variable domain (missing parts from reference TRBV5-6 and TRBJ2-7): DAGVTQSPTHLIKTRGQQVTLRCSPKSGHDTVSWYQQALGQGPQFIFQYYEEEERQRGNFPDRFSGHQFPNYSSELNVNALLLGDSALYLCASSRVTGPSYEQYFGPGTRLTVT.

This clone was seen a handful of times. This chain connects TRBV15 to TRBJ2-1, with TRBD1 as a possible D gene (5 bases). CDR3 size: 14 residues. Trimming pared 5 bases from V and 10 bases from J, leaving 18 bases between. Germline values: CDR1 LNHNV, CDR2 YYDKDF (reference sequence). CDR3 amino acids: CATSPILTGEEQFF. The CDR3 DNA follows: TGTGCCACCAGCCCAATACTAACAGGAGAGGAGCAGTTCTTC.

A single count supports this clone. The chain joins TRBV27 to TRBJ2-7; 9 bases align to TRBD1. V shed 5 bases and J 7 bases; nucleotides not matched to a gene: 9. The V gene's germline CDR1 is MNHEY and CDR2 SMNVEV (reference sequence). This CDR3 has 14 amino acids. The chain's CDR3 is CASSRRDRALEQYF. The CDR3 nucleotides read TGTGCCAGCAGTCGCCGGGACAGGGCGTTAGAGCAGTACTTC.

The V and J genes are TRBV19 and TRBJ1-4, with 7 bases that match TRBD1. This CDR3 comprises 14 residues. Germline CDR1 LNHDA, CDR2 SQIVND (reference sequence). V lost 4 bases, J lost 13 bases, and 12 bases stayed unmatched. This CDR3 is CASSRAGGRRGLFF. The CDR3 coding sequence is TGTGCCAGTAGTAGAGCAGGGGGAAGGAGAGGACTGTTTTTT. Variable domain in full (rest from reference TRBV19 and TRBJ1-4): DGGITQSPKYLFRKEGQNVTLSCEQNLNHDAMYWYRQDPGQGLRLIYYSQIVNDFQKGDIAEGYSVSREKKESFPLTVTSAQKNPTAFYLCASSRAGGRRGLFFGSGTQLSVL.

This chain joins TRBV25-1 and TRBJ1-3, with unresolved D. CDR3 length equals 14 residues. V shed 1 base and J shed 5 bases, with 9 bases lying between them. Germline values: CDR1 MGHDK, CDR2 SYGVNS. The CDR3 spells CASSESGSRNTIYF. CDR3 nucleotide sequence: TGTGCCAGCAGTGAATCGGGTTCCCGAAACACCATATATTTT.

The chain links TRBV5-1 to TRBJ1-5; 8 positions match TRBD1. The ends lost 5 bases at V and 6 bases at J; junction bases unmatched: 10. The CDR3 has 15 residues. The germline V gene has CDR1 SGHRS and CDR2 YFSETQ. The CDR3 is CASRRDQGASQPQHF. In DNA form, the CDR3 reads TGCGCCAGCAGGAGGGATCAGGGGGCGAGTCAGCCCCAGCATTTT.

The V gene is TRBV6-1, the J gene TRBJ1-2; a weak D match, TRBD1 (5 bases). The CDR3 covers 13 residues. Germline V gives CDR1 MNHNS, CDR2 SASEGT. V gave up 1 base and J gave up 5 bases, with 8 bases separating them. In DNA form, the CDR3 reads TGTGCCAGCAGTGAAGGCCAGGGATATGGCTACACCTTC. This gives the protein CASSEGQGYGYTF.

The rearrangement links TRBV5-4 to TRBJ2-7; 9 bases fit TRBD1. This CDR3 contains 14 residues. V dropped 4 bases and J dropped 4; count of bases not matched to a gene: 6. Germline CDR1 reads SGHNT; CDR2 reads YYREEE (reference sequence). The CDR3: CASSHTGTGYEQYF. The CDR3 nucleotides are TGTGCCAGCAGCCATACCGGGACAGGGTACGAGCAGTACTTC.

Points on this clone: The junction departs from germline at one end; a sequencing error may be responsible. The V call is TRBV7-7, the J call TRBJ2-7, with TRBD1 identical over 9 bases. CDR1 is SSHAT and CDR2 is FNYEAQ in the germline V gene (reference sequence). The CDR3 contains 15 residues. CDR3 residues: CASRRPRDRDHEQYF. CDR3 bases: TGTGCTAGCAGACGACCCCGGGACAGGGATCACGAGCAGTACTTC.

V gene TRBV6-6 combines with J gene TRBJ1-4, with D possibly matching TRBD1 (6 bases). CDR3 length: 16 amino acids. V was trimmed by 6 bases and J by 0 bases, leaving 14 bases between them. CDR1 and CDR2 (germline): MNHNY, SVGAGI (reference sequence). CDR3 coding DNA: TGTGCCAGCAGCCCACGGACAGCCCCAACTAATGAAAAACTGTTTTTT. Its translation: CASSPRTAPTNEKLFF.

The chain couples TRBV10-2 to TRBJ1-6; D perhaps matches TRBD1 (6 bases). The ends were cut back, 6 bases at V and 6 bases at J, with 15 bases in the middle. This CDR3 is 15 amino acids long. CDR1 is WSHSY and CDR2 is SAAADI in the germline V gene. CDR3 amino acids: CASRDTGSSNSPLHF. The CDR3 region has the DNA TGCGCCAGCAGGGACACAGGGTCGAGTAATTCACCCCTCCACTTT.

The rearrangement joins TRBV5-4 to TRBJ1-2; maybe TRBD1 (5 bases). CDR3 length: 15 residues. Germline values: CDR1 SGHNT, CDR2 YYREEE (reference sequence). V dropped 1 base and J dropped 4 bases, with 14 bases sitting between them. The CDR3 nucleotides are TGTGCCAGCAGCTTGTGGGGCCTCAGGGCCTATGGCTACACCTTC. Its protein product is CASSLWGLRAYGYTF. Full variable domain (outside the CDR3, taken from reference TRBV5-4 and TRBJ1-2): ETGVTQSPTHLIKTRGQQVTLRCSSQSGHNTVSWYQQALGQGPQFIFQYYREEENGRGNFPPRFSGLQFPNYSSELNVNALELDDSALYLCASSLWGLRAYGYTFGSGTRLTVV.

The chain's CDR3 is CASSSRGSNQPQHF. The CDR3 DNA sequence: TGTGCCAGCAGTTCCCGGGGGAGCAATCAGCCCCAGCATTTT. V is TRBV6-6 and J is TRBJ1-5; possible D gene TRBD1, 5 bases. Per germline, CDR1 MNHNY and CDR2 SVGAGI (reference sequence). V lost 4 bases and J 1 base, leaving 8 bases between the germline ends. The CDR3 is 14 residues long.

The chain has TRBV5-8 and TRBJ2-1; 8 bases agree with TRBD1. Germline V gene sequence: CDR1 SGHTS, CDR2 YDEGEE. V lost 1 base and J lost 2; bases outside the gene matches: 5. The CDR3 spans 16 residues. CDR3 region: CASSLSGTGTYNEQFF. The CDR3 region has the DNA TGTGCCAGCAGCTTGTCGGGGACAGGAACCTACAATGAGCAGTTCTTC.

The chain is built from TRBV6-5 and TRBJ2-7; TRBD2 matches at 7 bases. The V segment lost 4 bases and the J segment 0 bases; nucleotides outside the gene matches: 6. This CDR3 comprises 15 residues. Germline CDR1 MNHEY, CDR2 SVGAGI. The CDR3 is CASSSNSGHSYEQYF. CDR3 DNA: TGTGCCAGCAGTTCGAATAGCGGGCACTCCTACGAGCAGTACTTC.

The genes are TRBV5-6 and TRBJ1-5, with D hard to call. Germline loops: CDR1 SGHDT, CDR2 YYEEEE. There are 15 residues in the CDR3. V dropped 5 bases and J dropped 4 bases, with 16 bases sitting between them. In DNA form, the CDR3 reads TGTGCCAGCAGGTCATGGGTCTCGGAGAATCAGCCCCAGCATTTT. The encoded protein is CASRSWVSENQPQHF. The full variable domain, its missing parts supplied by reference TRBV5-6 and TRBJ1-5, is DAGVTQSPTHLIKTRGQQVTLRCSPKSGHDTVSWYQQALGQGPQFIFQYYEEEERQRGNFPDRFSGHQFPNYSSELNVNALLLGDSALYLCASRSWVSENQPQHFGDGTRLSIL.

The rearrangement joins TRBV7-6 to TRBJ1-4, with D perhaps TRBD1 (6 bases). The CDR3 runs 17 residues. V lost 5 bases to trimming and J lost 7 bases, with 23 bases between them. The germline V gene encodes CDR1 SGHVS and CDR2 FNYEAQ. As DNA, the CDR3 is TGTGCCAGCAGCCAAGGGACATCCGAGCGGTCAACTGAAAAACTGTTTTTT. Residues: CASSQGTSERSTEKLFF.